These T cell receptor beta chains were read from a single sample in a study of cytomegalovirus exposure and HLA in healthy donors. Sequencing was performed with immunoSEQ multiplex PCR; in TCRdb, only in-frame clones are kept and a portion is missing. Of about 140,000 clones in the sample, 60% to 80% are singletons; the top ten hold approximately 1%. Sequenced sample: PBMCs. These TCRs come from a man in his late teens or twenties in good health and CMV-seronegative. The CDR3 runs from the conserved cysteine through the conserved F or W. Each record gives: CDR3 protein, CDR3 DNA, V gene, clone size, D gene, J gene. The D gene is left open where the match is weak. Clone size is given for some rows only: seen once, a few or many times, or a class if the clone is expanded.

CDR3aa: CASRGRANEKLFF
CDR3nt: TGTGCCAGCAGGGGGCGAGCTAATGAAAAACTGTTTTTT
v_gene: TRBV2
abundance: -
d_gene: -
j_gene: TRBJ1-4

CDR3aa: CASREGSIYEQYF
CDR3nt: TGTGCCAGCAGAGAGGGCAGTATCTACGAGCAGTACTTC
v_gene: TRBV2
abundance: -
d_gene: -
j_gene: TRBJ2-7

CDR3aa: CASSSTSGGALNEQFF
CDR3nt: TGTGCCAGTAGTTCCACTAGCGGGGGGGCCCTCAATGAGCAGTTCTTC
v_gene: TRBV19
abundance: -
d_gene: TRBD2
j_gene: TRBJ2-1

CDR3aa: CAWSRGKGTEAFF
CDR3nt: TGTGCCTGGAGTAGGGGCAAGGGGACTGAAGCTTTCTTT
v_gene: TRBV30
abundance: once
d_gene: -
j_gene: TRBJ1-1

CDR3aa: CAIRAPLNTEAFF
CDR3nt: TGTGCCATCAGGGCCCCTTTGAACACTGAAGCTTTCTTT
v_gene: TRBV10-3
abundance: -
d_gene: -
j_gene: TRBJ1-1

CDR3aa: CAIAPGHSYNEQFF
CDR3nt: TGTGCCATCGCCCCGGGACATTCTTACAATGAGCAGTTCTTC
v_gene: TRBV10-3
abundance: -
d_gene: -
j_gene: TRBJ2-1

CDR3aa: CASSYDTSGTYEQYF
CDR3nt: TGTGCCAGCAGTTACGATACTAGCGGGACCTACGAGCAGTACTTC
v_gene: TRBV6-5
abundance: -
d_gene: TRBD2
j_gene: TRBJ2-7

CDR3aa: CASSLDRQGFNYGYTF
CDR3nt: TGTGCCAGCAGCTTAGATCGGCAGGGTTTTAACTATGGCTACACCTTC
v_gene: TRBV11-3
abundance: few
d_gene: -
j_gene: TRBJ1-2

CDR3aa: CASSLDRTGGTNTIYF
CDR3nt: TGCGCCAGCAGCTTGGATCGGACAGGGGGTACGAACACCATATATTTT
v_gene: TRBV5-1
abundance: few
d_gene: TRBD1
j_gene: TRBJ1-3

CDR3aa: CAWSALKNEAFF
CDR3nt: TGTGCCTGGAGTGCACTCAAGAATGAAGCTTTCTTT
v_gene: TRBV30
abundance: -
d_gene: -
j_gene: TRBJ1-1

CDR3aa: CASSLARGLTEAFF
CDR3nt: TGCGCCAGCAGCTTGGCCCGGGGGTTGACTGAAGCTTTCTTT
v_gene: TRBV5-1
abundance: -
d_gene: -
j_gene: TRBJ1-1

CDR3aa: CASSPTSNTEAFF
CDR3nt: TGTGCCAGTAGTCCGACATCAAACACTGAAGCTTTCTTT
v_gene: TRBV19
abundance: medium-sized
d_gene: -
j_gene: TRBJ1-1

CDR3aa: CASQRWGTNEKLFF
CDR3nt: TGTGCCAGCCAGAGGTGGGGCACTAATGAAAAACTGTTTTTT
v_gene: TRBV27
abundance: -
d_gene: -
j_gene: TRBJ1-4

CDR3aa: CASSQGQLNTEAFF
CDR3nt: TGCGCCAGCAGCCAAGGACAGTTGAACACTGAAGCTTTCTTT
v_gene: TRBV5-1
abundance: -
d_gene: -
j_gene: TRBJ1-1

CDR3aa: CASGTSGETQYF
CDR3nt: TGTGCCAGCGGGACTAGCGGGGAGACCCAGTACTTC
v_gene: TRBV10-3
abundance: -
d_gene: TRBD2
j_gene: TRBJ2-5

CDR3aa: CASTGGGEAFF
CDR3nt: TGTGCCAGCACTGGGGGGGGTGAAGCTTTCTTT
v_gene: TRBV6-6
abundance: -
d_gene: -
j_gene: TRBJ1-1

CDR3aa: CASSDPNYNSPLHF
CDR3nt: TGTGCCAGCAGTGACCCTAACTATAATTCACCCCTCCACTTT
v_gene: TRBV2
abundance: -
d_gene: -
j_gene: TRBJ1-6

CDR3aa: CAWSRDTSNQPQHF
CDR3nt: TGTGCCTGGAGTCGGGACACGAGCAATCAGCCCCAGCATTTT
v_gene: TRBV30
abundance: -
d_gene: -
j_gene: TRBJ1-5

CDR3aa: CASSASFPGQPQHF
CDR3nt: TGTGCCAGCAGTGCATCCTTTCCGGGGCAGCCCCAGCATTTT
v_gene: TRBV2
abundance: -
d_gene: -
j_gene: TRBJ1-5

CDR3aa: CASSAGQLGNYEQYF
CDR3nt: TGCGCCAGCAGCGCCGGACAGTTGGGGAACTACGAGCAGTACTTC
v_gene: TRBV4-1
abundance: -
d_gene: -
j_gene: TRBJ2-7

CDR3aa: CASSESPGIGYTF
CDR3nt: TGTGCCAGCAGTGAATCACCAGGTATTGGCTACACCTTC
v_gene: TRBV25-1
abundance: -
d_gene: -
j_gene: TRBJ1-2

CDR3aa: CASRARGRDTIYF
CDR3nt: TGTGCCAGTAGAGCCAGGGGAAGGGACACCATATATTTT
v_gene: TRBV19
abundance: -
d_gene: -
j_gene: TRBJ1-3

CDR3aa: CASSYSVSYEQYF
CDR3nt: TGTGCCAGCAGTTACTCGGTCTCCTACGAGCAGTACTTC
v_gene: TRBV6-6
abundance: -
d_gene: -
j_gene: TRBJ2-7

CDR3aa: CASSSRGQPNQPQHF
CDR3nt: TGTGCCAGCAGTTCTCGGGGACAGCCGAATCAGCCCCAGCATTTT
v_gene: TRBV6-1
abundance: -
d_gene: TRBD1
j_gene: TRBJ1-5

CDR3aa: CASPSVGLSGYTF
CDR3nt: TGTGCCAGCCCGTCGGTGGGGCTCTCTGGCTACACCTTC
v_gene: TRBV18
abundance: once
d_gene: -
j_gene: TRBJ1-2

CDR3aa: CASSLTSAEYGYTF
CDR3nt: TGTGCCAGCAGCTTAACCTCGGCGGAATATGGCTACACCTTC
v_gene: TRBV11-2
abundance: -
d_gene: -
j_gene: TRBJ1-2

CDR3aa: CASSGGQNTGELFF
CDR3nt: TGTGCCAGCAGTGGGGGACAGAACACCGGGGAGCTGTTTTTT
v_gene: TRBV2
abundance: few
d_gene: -
j_gene: TRBJ2-2

CDR3aa: CAGGIYGSYEQYF
CDR3nt: TGTGCCGGCGGCATTTACGGATCCTACGAGCAGTACTTC
v_gene: TRBV13
abundance: -
d_gene: -
j_gene: TRBJ2-7

CDR3aa: CASSPWGQEGETQYF
CDR3nt: TGTGCCAGCAGCCCTTGGGGACAAGAGGGGGAGACCCAGTACTTC
v_gene: TRBV7-3
abundance: -
d_gene: -
j_gene: TRBJ2-5

CDR3aa: CATSREPSALSTEAFF
CDR3nt: TGTGCCACCAGCAGAGAGCCATCCGCTCTCAGCACTGAAGCTTTCTTT
v_gene: TRBV15
abundance: -
d_gene: -
j_gene: TRBJ1-1

CDR3aa: CASSLGQGEGLRYQETQYF
CDR3nt: TGTGCCAGCAGCTTGGGACAGGGGGAAGGTCTAAGGTACCAAGAGACCCAGTACTTC
v_gene: TRBV7-9
abundance: -
d_gene: TRBD1
j_gene: TRBJ2-5

CDR3aa: CAWSAGSVGIRGGNTEAFF
CDR3nt: TGTGCCTGGAGTGCGGGATCGGTGGGTATTCGGGGGGGTAACACTGAAGCTTTCTTT
v_gene: TRBV30
abundance: -
d_gene: -
j_gene: TRBJ1-1